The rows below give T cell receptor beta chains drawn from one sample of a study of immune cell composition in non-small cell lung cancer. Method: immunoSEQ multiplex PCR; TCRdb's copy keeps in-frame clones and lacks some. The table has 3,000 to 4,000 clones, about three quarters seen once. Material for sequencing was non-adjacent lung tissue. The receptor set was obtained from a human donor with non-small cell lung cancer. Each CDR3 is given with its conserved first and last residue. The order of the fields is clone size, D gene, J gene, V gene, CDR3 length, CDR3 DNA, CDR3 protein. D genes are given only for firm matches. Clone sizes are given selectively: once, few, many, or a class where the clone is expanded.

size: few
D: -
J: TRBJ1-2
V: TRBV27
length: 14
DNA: TGTGCCAGCAGTTTGGCACCCAATAACTATGGCTACACCTTC
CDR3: CASSLAPNNYGYTF

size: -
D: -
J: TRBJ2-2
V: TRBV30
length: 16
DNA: TGTGCCTGGAGACTGACAGGAGAAGCGAACACCGGGGAGCTGTTTTTT
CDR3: CAWRLTGEANTGELFF

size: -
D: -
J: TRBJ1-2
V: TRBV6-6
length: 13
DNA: TGTGCCAGCAATATAGGGACATCCTATGGCTACACCTTC
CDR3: CASNIGTSYGYTF

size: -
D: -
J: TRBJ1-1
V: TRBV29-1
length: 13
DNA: TGCAGCGTAGATGGTCCGGGAAACACTGAAGCTTTCTTT
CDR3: CSVDGPGNTEAFF

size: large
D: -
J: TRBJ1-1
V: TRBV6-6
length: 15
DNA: TGTGCCAGCAGTTCGCTGGACAGATCGAACACTGAAGCTTTCTTT
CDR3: CASSSLDRSNTEAFF

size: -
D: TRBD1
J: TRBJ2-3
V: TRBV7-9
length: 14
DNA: TGTGCCAGCAGGCAAGAGGGGGCCGTAGATACGCAGTATTTT
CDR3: CASRQEGAVDTQYF

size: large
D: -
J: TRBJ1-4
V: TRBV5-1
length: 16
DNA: TGCGCCAGCAGTTTCCGTGGGGGGTTACCGAATGAAAAACTGTTTTTT
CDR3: CASSFRGGLPNEKLFF

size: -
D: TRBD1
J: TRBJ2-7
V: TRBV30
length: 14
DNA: TGTGCCTGGAACCAGGGACAGGGGGCGGGCGAGCAGTACTTC
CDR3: CAWNQGQGAGEQYF

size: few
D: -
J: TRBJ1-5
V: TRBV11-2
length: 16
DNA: TGTGCCAGCAGCTTAAACCCCTCGGCCTCCGGGGAGCCCCAGCATTTT
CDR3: CASSLNPSASGEPQHF

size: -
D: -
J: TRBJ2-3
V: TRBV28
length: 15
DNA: TGTGCCAGCAGTTTTGGTGGGCAGAGCACAGATACGCAGTATTTT
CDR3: CASSFGGQSTDTQYF

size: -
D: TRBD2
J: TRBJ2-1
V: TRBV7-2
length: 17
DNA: TGTGCCAGCAGCTCTACCTGGAGTAGCGGGAGTTACAATGAGCAGTTCTTC
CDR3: CASSSTWSSGSYNEQFF

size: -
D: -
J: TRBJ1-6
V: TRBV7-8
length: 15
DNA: TGTGCCAGCAGCTCGCGAGGGGACTGGGATTCACCCCTCCACTTT
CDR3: CASSSRGDWDSPLHF